The clone carrying this T cell receptor beta chain was picked up a small number of times. Its specificity is not known. Two oligonucleotides, mixed equimolar, formed the beta constant-region primer covering TRBC1 and TRBC2. The ligated cDNA underwent four PCR rounds using SP2 and nested alpha and beta constant-region primers. A 12-nucleotide UMI and the SP2 primer were added to the cDNA 3' end by oligonucleotide ligation. Via MiXCR, TCRdb re-called the UMI-ligation and nested PCR reads, giving one row per CDR3 protein. The sample yields over 130,000 distinct CDR3 sequences, 15% to 25% seen once. J gave up 3 bases and V 1 base, and 13 bases lay outside the gene matches. Germline V gene sequence: CDR1 PRHDT, CDR2 FYEKMQ (reference sequence). The CDR3 covers 18 residues. From the second PCR step, alpha and beta chains were amplified apart. The data were obtained in a study of naive and memory T cell subsets.

General observations from the study: Especially in CD8 cells, naive repertoires contained a few larger clonotypes, possibly CD45RA-re-expressing memory cells. In naive cells, over 90% of TCR sequences were seen only once.

Sequenced material: naive CD8+ T cells from blood. This sequence was found in a human donor in good health. The J gene is TRBJ2-3, the V gene TRBV13; 7 bases line up with TRBD2. CDR3 nucleotides: TGTGCCAGCAGCTTAGTCCTAGCGCGAGCGGGAAGGACAGATACGCAGTATTTT. Residues: CASSLVLARAGRTDTQYF.